The sequence of this TCR beta chain was determined in a study of shared clonotypes between healthy human individuals. This was a deep-level run. The unsorted PBMC replicate PCRs were performed with about 0.3 ug DNA, roughly 30,000 T cell genomes. Original methodology: Filtering was not the same, since immunoSEQ gave junction-only sequences without quality scores. Assay: immunoSEQ multiplex PCR; the TCRdb copy retains only in-frame clones and omits some. That table furnishes V, J and clone size, whereas the DNA furnished D and trimming. The sample has fewer than 550,000 clones, around 79% seen once. The length of the CDR3 is 16 residues. Germline V gives CDR1 SGHAT, CDR2 FQDESV (reference sequence). Trimming removed 0 bases at V and 3 bases at J, with 11 bases between.

The V gene is TRBV11-1, the J gene TRBJ2-2; TRBD2 is a possible D gene (6 bases). Sequencing input: PBMCs. The clonotype originates from a woman aged 40 to 50 in good health. Some clones in this sample may be carry-over from other donors' samples. CDR3 in amino acids: CASSLAFGRDTGELFF. As DNA, the CDR3 is TGTGCCAGCAGCTTAGCGTTCGGGAGAGACACCGGGGAGCTGTTTTTT.